These T cell receptor beta chains were read from a single sample in a study of monozygotic twins with inflammatory bowel disease. From the 5' RACE reads, TCRdb lists one entry per CDR3 protein and no DNA. The table for this sample gives approximately 40,000 distinct CDR3 sequences. The sequenced sample was blood. These receptor sequences come from a human donor with ulcerative colitis or Crohn's disease, or a healthy co-twin of an affected twin (not recorded which). Both conserved end residues are part of each CDR3. A row's size may be missing; if present it is once, few, many or a size class.

v_gene: TRBV28; j_gene: TRBJ2-7; abundance: .; CDR3aa: CASGGISYEQYF
v_gene: TRBV29-1; j_gene: TRBJ2-7; abundance: .; CDR3aa: CSALLAGVGGQYF
v_gene: TRBV9; j_gene: TRBJ1-1; abundance: .; CDR3aa: CASSSGTAGRTIAFF
v_gene: TRBV6-4; j_gene: TRBJ2-1; abundance: .; CDR3aa: CARRRAPNEQFF
v_gene: TRBV12-3/TRBV12-4; j_gene: TRBJ2-7; abundance: .; CDR3aa: CASTDRDRRPASGSYEQYF
v_gene: TRBV20-1; j_gene: TRBJ2-3; abundance: .; CDR3aa: CSARLWEDTQYF
v_gene: TRBV2; j_gene: TRBJ2-7; abundance: .; CDR3aa: CACTPEANSYEQYF
v_gene: TRBV12-3/TRBV12-4; j_gene: TRBJ2-4; abundance: .; CDR3aa: CASSHSTTEGKNIQYF
v_gene: TRBV5-1; j_gene: TRBJ2-7; abundance: .; CDR3aa: CASSLDAASSYEQYF
v_gene: TRBV15; j_gene: TRBJ1-5; abundance: .; CDR3aa: CATSRGPGPSNQPQHF
v_gene: TRBV20-1; j_gene: TRBJ2-1; abundance: .; CDR3aa: CSAPRRQGYNEQFF
v_gene: TRBV5-1; j_gene: TRBJ2-1; abundance: .; CDR3aa: CASSTGDPYNEQFF
v_gene: TRBV20-1; j_gene: TRBJ2-5; abundance: .; CDR3aa: CSARGGGNQETQYF
v_gene: TRBV10-1; j_gene: TRBJ2-6; abundance: .; CDR3aa: CASSNRTAGANVLTF
v_gene: TRBV28; j_gene: TRBJ1-6; abundance: .; CDR3aa: CASLYRGLNSPLHF
v_gene: TRBV29-1; j_gene: TRBJ1-3; abundance: .; CDR3aa: CSARPATPGISGNTIYF
v_gene: TRBV12-3/TRBV12-4; j_gene: TRBJ1-3; abundance: .; CDR3aa: CASSDRAGPSGNTIYF
v_gene: TRBV20-1; j_gene: TRBJ1-1; abundance: .; CDR3aa: CSASLARVMNTEAFF
v_gene: TRBV5-1; j_gene: TRBJ1-1; abundance: .; CDR3aa: CASSPGVGGAGRTEAFF
v_gene: TRBV12-3/TRBV12-4; j_gene: TRBJ2-3; abundance: .; CDR3aa: CASSSGTRADTQYF
v_gene: TRBV5-5; j_gene: TRBJ2-2; abundance: .; CDR3aa: CASEEENTGELFF
v_gene: TRBV25-1; j_gene: TRBJ1-2; abundance: .; CDR3aa: CASSDRGRANYGYTF
v_gene: TRBV7-7; j_gene: TRBJ2-2; abundance: .; CDR3aa: CASSYGVGNTGELFF
v_gene: TRBV15; j_gene: TRBJ2-3; abundance: .; CDR3aa: CATSRIGTRTTDTQYF
v_gene: TRBV6-1; j_gene: TRBJ2-3; abundance: .; CDR3aa: CASGRGVKNSDTQYF
v_gene: TRBV20-1; j_gene: TRBJ2-3; abundance: .; CDR3aa: CSARRLAGSTDTQYF
v_gene: TRBV5-4; j_gene: TRBJ2-6; abundance: .; CDR3aa: CASSLGRGSGANVLTF
v_gene: TRBV20-1; j_gene: TRBJ1-5; abundance: .; CDR3aa: CSASRISQPQHF
v_gene: TRBV20-1; j_gene: TRBJ1-6; abundance: medium-sized; CDR3aa: CSARPLSGGGSPLHF
v_gene: TRBV20-1; j_gene: TRBJ1-5; abundance: .; CDR3aa: CSARGKRGDQPQHF
v_gene: TRBV12-3/TRBV12-4; j_gene: TRBJ2-7; abundance: .; CDR3aa: CASSRRAEQYF
v_gene: TRBV5-6; j_gene: TRBJ2-2; abundance: .; CDR3aa: CASSLANTGELFF
v_gene: TRBV7-9; j_gene: TRBJ2-5; abundance: .; CDR3aa: CASSPRGPDETQYF
v_gene: TRBV6-1; j_gene: TRBJ1-4; abundance: .; CDR3aa: CASMDSYEKLFF
v_gene: TRBV11-2; j_gene: TRBJ2-2; abundance: medium-sized; CDR3aa: CASSLVRAGVGTGELFF
v_gene: TRBV4-2; j_gene: TRBJ2-5; abundance: medium-sized; CDR3aa: CASSQSRGGQETQYF
v_gene: TRBV30; j_gene: TRBJ1-1; abundance: .; CDR3aa: CAWADRGNTEAFF
v_gene: TRBV20-1; j_gene: TRBJ1-6; abundance: .; CDR3aa: CSARAGSSYNSPLHF
v_gene: TRBV4-2; j_gene: TRBJ2-1; abundance: .; CDR3aa: CASSQEAGYNEQFF
v_gene: TRBV5-1; j_gene: TRBJ2-1; abundance: .; CDR3aa: CASSLRGPNSYNEQFF
v_gene: TRBV24-1; j_gene: TRBJ2-3; abundance: .; CDR3aa: CATSDPRGADTQYF